The text below deals with one T cell receptor beta chain. Its antigen is still unknown. The entry originates in a study of OX40 agonist ivuxolimab in advanced cancers. For the study at large: Intravenous ivuxolimab at 0.01 to 10 mg/kg was given to patients every 2 weeks.

Regarding the study as a whole: Fewer expanded clones were found on average in CD4+ than in CD8+ T cells. Partly responding patients at 0.1-3.0 mg/kg showed some of the smallest clonal expansion.

Per germline, CDR1 MGHRA and CDR2 YSYEKL. Trimming at V came to 4 bases and at J to 4 bases, leaving 12 bases not matched to a gene. The CDR3 is made up of 18 amino acids. The data were produced by immunoSEQ multiplex PCR, yet TCRdb's version contains in-frame clones alone and is incomplete. The table lists 85,000 to 100,000 clones, 93% of them singletons, with roughly 0.27% in the top ten. The chain has TRBV4-1 and TRBJ2-3; 12 nucleotides match TRBD2. The TCR was taken from an adult with an advanced solid tumor such as melanoma, head and neck, liver or kidney cancer. Source: CD4+ or CD8+ T cells sorted from blood, taken in a trial of the OX40 agonist ivuxolimab. In nucleotides, the CDR3 is TGCGCCAGCAGCCTCCGGGCCTCTAGCGGGGGGGTCGCAGATACGCAGTATTTT. The encoded protein is CASSLRASSGGVADTQYF.